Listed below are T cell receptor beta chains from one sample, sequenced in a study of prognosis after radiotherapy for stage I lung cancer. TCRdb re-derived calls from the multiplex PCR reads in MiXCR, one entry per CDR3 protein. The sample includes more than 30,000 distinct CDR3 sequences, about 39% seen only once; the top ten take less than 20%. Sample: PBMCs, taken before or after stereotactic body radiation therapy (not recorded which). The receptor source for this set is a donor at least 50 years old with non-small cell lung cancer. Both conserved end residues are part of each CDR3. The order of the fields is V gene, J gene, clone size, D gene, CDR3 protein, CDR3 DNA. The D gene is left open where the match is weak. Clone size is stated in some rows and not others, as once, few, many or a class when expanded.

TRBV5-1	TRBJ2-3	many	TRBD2	CASSLGSAGGTDTQYF	TGCGCCAGCAGCTTGGGGTCAGCGGGGGGCACAGATACGCAGTATTTT
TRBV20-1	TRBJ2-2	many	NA	CSARSVRDTNTGELFF	TGCAGTGCTAGGTCCGTCAGGGATACGAACACCGGGGAGCTGTTTTTT
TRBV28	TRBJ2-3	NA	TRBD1	CASSGAVQGTDTQYF	TGTGCCAGCAGTGGGGCGGTACAGGGGACAGATACGCAGTATTTT
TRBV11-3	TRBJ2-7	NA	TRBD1	CASSSLSRDREWVVYEQYF	TGTGCCAGCAGCTCCTTGTCCCGGGACAGGGAGTGGGTAGTCTACGAGCAGTACTTC
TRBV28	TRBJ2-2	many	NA	CASRQTSSHGELFF	TGTGCCAGCAGACAAACTAGCTCCCACGGGGAGCTGTTTTTT
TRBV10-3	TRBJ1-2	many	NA	CAISESGTKAGGYTF	TGTGCCATCAGTGAGTCAGGGACCAAAGCGGGTGGCTACACCTTC
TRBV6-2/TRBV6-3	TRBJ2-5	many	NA	CASSEGTAQETQYF	TGTGCCAGCAGTGAAGGTACAGCACAAGAGACCCAGTACTTC
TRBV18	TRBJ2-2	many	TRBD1	CASSPPRGQANTGELFF	TGTGCCAGCTCACCACCAAGGGGACAGGCGAACACCGGGGAGCTGTTTTTT
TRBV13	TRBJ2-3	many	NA	CASSLGRTRTDTQYF	TGTGCCAGCAGCTTAGGACGGACCCGCACAGATACGCAGTATTTT
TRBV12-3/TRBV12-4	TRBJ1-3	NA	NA	CASSTLSGNTIYF	TGTGCCAGCAGTACTTTGTCTGGAAACACCATATATTTT
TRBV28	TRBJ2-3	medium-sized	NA	CASSLGTDTQYF	TGTGCCAGCAGTTTGGGCACAGATACGCAGTATTTT
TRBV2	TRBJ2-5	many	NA	CASSELGQEGTQYF	TGTGCCAGCAGTGAATTAGGGCAGGAGGGGACCCAGTACTTC
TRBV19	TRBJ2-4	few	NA	CASSTIGGAKNIQYF	TGTGCCAGTAGTACCATCGGTGGGGCCAAAAACATTCAGTACTTC
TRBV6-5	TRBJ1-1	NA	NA	CASSYQTGLGTEAFF	TGTGCCAGCAGTTACCAGACGGGGCTCGGTACTGAAGCTTTCTTT
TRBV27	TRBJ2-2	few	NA	CVSSFNGRNTGELFF	TGTGTCAGTAGTTTTAACGGTAGGAACACCGGGGAGCTGTTTTTT
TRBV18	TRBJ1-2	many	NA	CASSPTGTLGRSGYTF	TGTGCCAGCTCACCGACAGGCACGCTGGGCCGGAGCGGCTACACCTTC
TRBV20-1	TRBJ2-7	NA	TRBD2	CSARDCGSAREQYF	TGCAGTGCTAGAGATTGCGGGAGTGCCCGCGAGCAGTACTTC
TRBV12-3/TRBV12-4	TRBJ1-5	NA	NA	CASSKVPFNQPQHF	TGTGCTAGCAGTAAAGTCCCGTTCAATCAGCCCCAGCATTTT
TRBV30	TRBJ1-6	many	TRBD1	CAWQGDNNSPLHF	TGTGCCTGGCAGGGGGACAATAATTCACCCCTCCACTTT
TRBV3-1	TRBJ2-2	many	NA	CASSQARDATGELFF	TGTGCCAGCAGCCAAGCTCGGGACGCCACCGGGGAGCTGTTTTTT
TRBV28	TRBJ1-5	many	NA	CASRTDSGGNQPQHF	TGTGCCAGCAGAACGGACTCTGGAGGCAATCAGCCCCAGCATTTT
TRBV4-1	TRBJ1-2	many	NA	CASSRPGSSDYGYTF	TGCGCCAGCAGCCGACCAGGGAGTTCGGACTATGGCTACACCTTC
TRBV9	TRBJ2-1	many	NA	CASSVEGAEQFF	TGTGCCAGCAGCGTAGAGGGTGCTGAGCAGTTCTTC
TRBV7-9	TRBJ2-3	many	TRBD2	CASSLGLARTDTQYF	TGTGCCAGCAGCCTCGGACTAGCGAGGACAGATACGCAGTATTTT
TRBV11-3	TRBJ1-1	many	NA	CASARAGPNTEAFF	TGTGCCAGCGCCCGAGCGGGCCCGAACACTGAAGCTTTCTTT
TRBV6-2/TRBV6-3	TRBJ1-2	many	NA	CASSYSQGTYGYTF	TGTGCCAGCAGTTACTCCCAGGGAACCTATGGCTACACCTTC
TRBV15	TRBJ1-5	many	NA	CATSRVQASQPQHF	TGTGCCACCAGCAGAGTGCAGGCAAGTCAGCCCCAGCATTTT
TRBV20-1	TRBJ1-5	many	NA	CSARVRGSNQPQHF	TGCAGTGCTAGGGTGAGGGGCAGCAATCAGCCCCAGCATTTT
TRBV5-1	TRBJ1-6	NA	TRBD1	CASSLGQGVDNSPLHF	TGCGCCAGCAGCTTGGGACAGGGTGTCGATAATTCACCCCTCCACTTT
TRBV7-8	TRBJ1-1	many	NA	CASSLNGNTEAFF	TGTGCCAGCAGCTTAAATGGGAACACTGAAGCTTTCTTT
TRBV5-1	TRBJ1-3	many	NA	CASSPGIAGSGNTIYF	TGCGCCAGCAGTCCAGGGATAGCGGGCTCTGGAAACACCATATATTTT
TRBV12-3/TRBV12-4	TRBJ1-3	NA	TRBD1	CASRGQGTGNTIYF	TGTGCCAGCCGGGGACAGGGGACTGGAAACACCATATATTTT
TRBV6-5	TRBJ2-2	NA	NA	CASSYGRTGELFF	TGTGCCAGCAGTTACGGGCGAACCGGGGAGCTGTTTTTT
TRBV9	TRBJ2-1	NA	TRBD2	CASSVGASGSDEQFF	TGTGCCAGCAGCGTAGGGGCTAGCGGGAGTGATGAGCAGTTCTTC
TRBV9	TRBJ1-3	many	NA	CASRPSEGGGNTIYF	TGTGCCAGCCGACCGAGTGAGGGGGGCGGAAACACCATATATTTT
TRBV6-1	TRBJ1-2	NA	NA	CAIRIPGTWGSGYTF	TGTGCCATCAGGATCCCCGGGACATGGGGCTCTGGCTACACCTTC
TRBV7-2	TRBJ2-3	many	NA	CASSPWTVRSTDTQYF	TGTGCCAGCAGCCCGTGGACAGTTCGAAGCACAGATACGCAGTATTTT
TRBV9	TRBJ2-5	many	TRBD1	CASSAQTGGGETQYF	TGTGCCAGCAGCGCCCAGACAGGGGGCGGGGAGACCCAGTACTTC
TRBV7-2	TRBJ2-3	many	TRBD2	CASSRGGSSTDTQYF	TGTGCCAGCAGCCGGGGGGGGTCTAGCACAGATACGCAGTATTTT
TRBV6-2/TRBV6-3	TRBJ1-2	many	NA	CASSYSGQSYYGYTF	TGTGCCAGCAGTTACTCGGGCCAGAGTTACTATGGCTACACCTTC
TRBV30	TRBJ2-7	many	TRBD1	CAWGKTGLEQYF	TGTGCCTGGGGAAAGACAGGGCTCGAGCAGTACTTC
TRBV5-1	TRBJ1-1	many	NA	CASSLEGKGAFF	TGCGCCAGCAGCTTGGAAGGAAAAGGAGCTTTCTTT